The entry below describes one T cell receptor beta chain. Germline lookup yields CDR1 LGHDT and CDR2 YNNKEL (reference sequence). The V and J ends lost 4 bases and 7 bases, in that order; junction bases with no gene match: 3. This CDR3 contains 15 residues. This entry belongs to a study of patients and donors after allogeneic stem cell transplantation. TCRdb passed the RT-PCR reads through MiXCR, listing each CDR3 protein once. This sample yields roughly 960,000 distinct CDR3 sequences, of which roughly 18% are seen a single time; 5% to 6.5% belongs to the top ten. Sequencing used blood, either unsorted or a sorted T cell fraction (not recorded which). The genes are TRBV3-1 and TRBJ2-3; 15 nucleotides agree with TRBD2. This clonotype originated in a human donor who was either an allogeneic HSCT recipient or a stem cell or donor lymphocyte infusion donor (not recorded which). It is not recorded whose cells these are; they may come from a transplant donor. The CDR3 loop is CASSLGLAGGYTQYF. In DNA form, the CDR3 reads TGTGCCAGCAGCCTGGGACTAGCGGGGGGTTATACGCAGTATTTT.